A single sample gave rise to the 22 T cell receptor beta chains below, sequenced in a study of CXCR3-negative and CXCR3-positive naive CD8 T cells. 5' RACE that incorporated UMI labels was used to prepare the TRB cDNA libraries. TCRdb reprocessed the 5' RACE reads and stores each CDR3 protein as one record, lacking DNA. This sample's table has about 45,000 distinct CDR3 sequences. The sequencing sample was made of memory CD8+ T cells from blood. These receptor sequences come from a human donor in good health. Some clones in this sample may be carry-over from other donors' samples.

The J gene is TRBJ2-3, the V gene TRBV4-3; TCRdb gives TRBD2 as the D gene, but with no DNA this cannot be confirmed. The CDR3 is 20 residues long. Germline CDR1 LGHNA, CDR2 YSLEER. The CDR3 loop is CASSPAPASSGDSSTDTQYF.

V usage is TRBV29-1 and J usage is TRBJ1-2; TCRdb picks TRBD1, but there is no DNA to check that call. Germline V gene data show CDR1 as SQVTM and CDR2 as ANQGSEA. CDR3 length equals 13 residues. CDR3 region: CSVGPVVFYGYTF.

This sequence joins TRBV7-3 and TRBJ2-1; as DNA is missing, the TRBD1 call by TCRdb cannot be tested. CDR3 length equals 16 residues. Looked up from germline, CDR1 is SGHTA and CDR2 is FQGTGA. Here the CDR3 reads CASSLTPRGETNEQFF.

The genes are TRBV5-1 and TRBJ1-2. Germline loops: CDR1 SGHRS, CDR2 YFSETQ. The CDR3 contains 13 residues. The CDR3 loop is CASSLSGGDGYTF.

CDR3 sequence: CASSPGTGGPTIYF. The gene calls are TRBV14 and TRBJ1-3; TCRdb calls TRBD1, which cannot be checked without DNA. In germline, CDR1 is SGHDN, CDR2 FVKESK. This CDR3 is built from 14 residues.

The rearrangement joins TRBV20-1 to TRBJ2-7; TCRdb lists TRBD2, though no DNA is available to test this call. The CDR3 runs 16 residues. The germline gives CDR1 DFQATT, CDR2 SNEGSKA (reference sequence). This CDR3 is CSARRASGGSSYEQYF.

The chain joins TRBV20-1 to TRBJ2-1; absent DNA, TCRdb's TRBD1 call cannot be checked. Germline-derived CDR1 and CDR2 are DFQATT and SNEGSKA (reference sequence). The CDR3 consists of 15 residues. The CDR3 region is CSASFPGQNYNEQFF.

The rearrangement joins TRBV20-1 to TRBJ1-2; TCRdb returns TRBD1, unconfirmable since there is no DNA. The CDR3 runs 11 residues. Looked up from germline, CDR1 is DFQATT and CDR2 is SNEGSKA (reference sequence). CDR3 amino acids: CSARAGTAPPF.

The CDR3: CASSQDLAGDYGYTF. This rearrangement joins TRBV14 to TRBJ1-2. This CDR3 has 15 amino acids. Germline V gene lookup returns CDR1 SGHDN and CDR2 FVKESK.

The rearrangement links TRBV14 to TRBJ1-1. This CDR3 is built from 14 residues. Germline V lookup: CDR1 SGHDN, CDR2 FVKESK. The CDR3: CASSHYLANTEAFF.

This rearrangement joins TRBV18 to TRBJ1-1. From germline, CDR1 is KGHSH and CDR2 LQKENI. The CDR3 is 14 residues long. The CDR3 reads CASSPQGISTEAFF. Together with reference TRBV18 and TRBJ1-1, the CDR3 gives the full variable domain: NAGVMQNPRHLVRRRGQEARLRCSPMKGHSHVYWYRQLPEEGLKFMVYLQKENIIDESGMPKERFSAEFPKEGPSILRIQQVVRGDSAAYFCASSPQGISTEAFFGQGTRLTVV.

The chain combines TRBV6-2 or TRBV6-3 with TRBJ2-7; TCRdb's D call of TRBD1 is untestable without DNA. In germline, CDR1 is MNHEY, CDR2 SVGEGT. This CDR3 is 11 amino acids long. The chain's CDR3 is CASRGPGEQYF.

The genes are TRBV7-9 and TRBJ1-5; lacking DNA, the TRBD1 call made by TCRdb goes unchecked. The germline V gene has CDR1 SEHNR and CDR2 FQNEAQ (reference sequence). This CDR3 comprises 15 residues. The CDR3 region is CASSLDDSYYQPQHF. The full variable domain, in which reference TRBV7-9 and TRBJ1-5 provide the parts outside the CDR3, is DTGVSQNPRHKITKRGQNVTFRCDPISEHNRLYWYRQTLGQGPEFLTYFQNEAQLEKSRLLSDRFSAERPKGSFSTLEIQRTEQGDSAMYLCASSLDDSYYQPQHFGDGTRLSIL.

This chain links TRBV29-1 with TRBJ2-1; no DNA is available, so the TRBD1 call from TCRdb remains unchecked. Germline V gene data show CDR1 as SQVTM and CDR2 as ANQGSEA. The CDR3 consists of 13 residues. This chain's CDR3 is CSVGQGAHNEQFF.

This clonotype is medium-sized by frequency. J is TRBJ2-1 and V is TRBV6-4; TCRdb selects TRBD2, and the lack of DNA leaves this call unchecked. CDR3 size: 16 residues. Germline V gene data show CDR1 as MRHNA and CDR2 as SNTAGT. The CDR3 is CASSEDGTRGMNEQFF.

The V gene is TRBV12-3 or TRBV12-4, the J gene TRBJ1-3; with no DNA, the TCRdb D assignment of TRBD1 cannot be verified. The CDR3 sequence is 16 residues long. The CDR3 protein is CASSPRGTGFRNTIYF.

This clonotype is labeled medium-sized based on frequency. V is TRBV12-3 or TRBV12-4 and J is TRBJ2-7. The CDR3 is 13 amino acids. The CDR3 region is CASSFGNTYEQYF.

The CDR3 is CASSTTSGGAGNEQFF. This chain joins TRBV6-4 and TRBJ2-1; TCRdb's D call, TRBD2, is unchecked because there is no DNA. CDR3 size: 16 residues. From germline, CDR1 is MRHNA and CDR2 SNTAGT.

This rearrangement joins TRBV29-1 to TRBJ1-1. CDR3 size: 12 residues. CDR1 is SQVTM, CDR2 ANQGSEA, per germline. Here the CDR3 reads CSVEGLNTEAFF. The full variable domain, rest sourced from reference TRBV29-1 and TRBJ1-1, is SAVISQKPSRDICQRGTSLTIQCQVDSQVTMMFWYRQQPGQSLTLIATANQGSEATYESGFVIDKFPISRPNLTFSTLTVSNMSPEDSSIYLCSVEGLNTEAFFGQGTRLTVV.

This rearrangement joins TRBV20-1 to TRBJ2-1; TCRdb's assignment of TRBD2 cannot be checked, as there is no DNA. Germline-derived CDR1 and CDR2 are DFQATT and SNEGSKA (reference sequence). The CDR3 is 15 residues long. The CDR3 protein is CSANGWGRSSNEQFF.

The chain combines TRBV27 with TRBJ2-7; checking the TCRdb D call of TRBD2 is not possible without DNA. This CDR3 region has 15 residues. Germline CDR1 and CDR2: MNHEY and SMNVEV (reference sequence). The CDR3 reads CASSAYPGGTYEQYF.

The rearrangement uses TRBV5-5 and TRBJ2-7; the D call of TRBD1 rests on TCRdb alone, since no DNA is present to check it. CDR3 length: 14 amino acids. Germline V gives CDR1 SGHKS, CDR2 YYEKEE (reference sequence). The CDR3 is CASSRLGQYYEQYF.